The next 29 T cell receptor beta chains were all read from a single sample in a study of cytomegalovirus exposure and HLA in healthy donors. Both 60 Vbeta primers and 13 Jbeta primers went into the PCR. The assay was immunoSEQ multiplex PCR, and TCRdb's table has in-frame clones only and misses some. The sample carries about 180,000 clones, around 80% recorded once. Sequenced material: PBMCs. The receptors were sampled from a man aged 30 to 45 in good health and CMV-seropositive.

The J gene is TRBJ2-1, the V gene TRBV25-1, with 12 bases aligning to TRBD2. The CDR3 covers 16 residues. V shed 6 bases and J 4 bases; nucleotides not matched to a gene: 7. Germline-derived CDR1 and CDR2 are MGHDK and SYGVNS. CDR3 sequence (DNA): TGTGCCAGCAGCCGAACAGGGACTAGCGGGTACAATGAGCAGTTCTTC. It codes for CASSRTGTSGYNEQFF.

V and J are TRBV4-3 and TRBJ1-6; D unresolved. Trimming pared 1 base from V and 3 bases from J, leaving 4 bases between. The CDR3 contains 14 residues. In germline, CDR1 is LGHNA, CDR2 YSLEER. CDR3 protein: CASSQAVYNSPLHF. DNA for the CDR3: TGCGCCAGCAGCCAAGCTGTCTATAATTCACCCCTCCACTTT.

The chain is built from TRBV7-6 and TRBJ2-7, with TRBD1 matching 9 bases. This CDR3 spans 16 amino acids. V gave up 3 bases and J gave up 4 bases; unmatched junction bases: 10. Germline V gives CDR1 SGHVS, CDR2 FNYEAQ. The CDR3 nucleotides read TGTGCCAGCAGCTTTCCTGAGACCGGGACAGGGTACGAGCAGTACTTC. Translation: CASSFPETGTGYEQYF.

The V gene is TRBV4-3, the J gene TRBJ2-1; tentatively, D is TRBD2 (5 bases). V lost 3 bases, J lost 2 bases, and 14 bases lay in between. The germline V gene has CDR1 LGHNA and CDR2 YSLEER. CDR3 length: 16 residues. CDR3 sequence reads: CASSQGDPGPYNEQFF. In nucleotides, the CDR3 is TGCGCCAGCAGCCAGGGAGATCCCGGACCCTACAATGAGCAGTTCTTC.

J is TRBJ1-1 and V is TRBV6-1; D is undetermined. Germline V gene sequence: CDR1 MNHNS, CDR2 SASEGT. Trimming removed 2 bases at V and 4 bases at J, with 11 bases between. The CDR3 contains 14 residues. This CDR3 reads CASSENGVATEAFF. In DNA, the CDR3 is TGTGCCAGCAGTGAAAACGGGGTAGCCACTGAAGCTTTCTTT.

The chain recombines TRBV20-1 with TRBJ2-1; the D gene is possibly TRBD2 (5 bases). CDR1 is DFQATT and CDR2 is SNEGSKA in the germline V gene (reference sequence). There are 11 residues in the CDR3. With 5 bases removed from V and 9 bases from J, the gap between germline ends came to 11 bases. The CDR3 here is CSAAGTGEQFF. For the CDR3, the DNA is TGCAGTGCTGCGGGTACGGGTGAGCAGTTCTTC.

The chain uses TRBV19 and TRBJ2-2, with D possibly matching TRBD1 (6 bases). V lost 7 bases and J 0 bases, leaving 9 bases between the germline ends. Germline CDR1 reads LNHDA; CDR2 reads SQIVND (reference sequence). This CDR3 has 14 amino acids. This CDR3 is CASTQGTNTGELFF. The CDR3 coding sequence is TGTGCCAGTACCCAGGGGACGAACACCGGGGAGCTGTTTTTT.

The chain uses TRBV10-2 and TRBJ1-2; TRBD1 is a possible D gene (6 bases). The CDR3 extends over 12 amino acids. V lost 8 bases and J 7 bases, leaving 14 bases between the germline ends. CDR1 is WSHSY and CDR2 is SAAADI in the germline V gene. The CDR3 here is CASGAGVGGYTF. CDR3 nucleotides: TGCGCCAGCGGAGCAGGGGTAGGTGGCTACACCTTC.

The V call is TRBV14, the J call TRBJ1-6; D gene ambiguous. V was clipped by 5 bases and J by 0 bases, with 14 bases between them. The length of the CDR3 is 17 residues. Germline CDR1 SGHDN, CDR2 FVKESK. The CDR3 DNA reads as TGTGCCAGCAGCAAAGTCTCGACACCCTCCTATAATTCACCCCTCCACTTT. Translation gives CASSKVSTPSYNSPLHF.

The gene calls are TRBV5-8 and TRBJ1-2; D is unresolved. The germline gives CDR1 SGHTS, CDR2 YDEGEE. Trimming removed 0 bases from V and 8 bases from J, with 11 bases in between. The CDR3 contains 13 residues. The CDR3 protein is CASSLVRVSGYTF. CDR3 DNA sequence: TGTGCCAGCAGCTTGGTTCGGGTATCAGGCTACACCTTC. Complete variable domain (other parts from reference TRBV5-8 and TRBJ1-2): EAGVTQSPTHLIKTRGQQATLRCSPISGHTSVYWYQQALGLGLQFLLWYDEGEERNRGNFPPRFSGRQFPNYSSELNVNALELEDSALYLCASSLVRVSGYTFGSGTRLTVV.

CDR3 protein: CASSQGTASYNEQFF. CDR3 nucleotide sequence: TGCGCCAGCAGCCAAGGGACAGCCTCCTACAATGAGCAGTTCTTC. This chain uses TRBV4-1 with TRBJ2-1; the D gene is possibly TRBD1 (6 bases). V was shortened by 1 base and J by 0 bases, with 7 bases between the two germline ends. Germline V CDR1 and CDR2: MGHRA, YSYEKL. This CDR3 contains 15 residues.

This chain links TRBV7-9 with TRBJ2-5, with 10 bases fitting TRBD1. The CDR3 contains 14 residues. Per germline, CDR1 SEHNR and CDR2 FQNEAQ (reference sequence). V shed 4 bases and J 5 bases; nucleotides not matched to a gene: 4. The CDR3 DNA is TGTGCCAGCAGCTCGACAGGGGGCCGGGAGACCCAGTACTTC. It is translated as CASSSTGGRETQYF.

The chain uses TRBV5-6 and TRBJ2-5; 8 bases map to TRBD2. J lost 7 bases, V lost 0 bases, and 20 bases had no gene match. Germline V gene data show CDR1 as SGHDT and CDR2 as YYEEEE. The CDR3 has 19 amino acids. In DNA, the CDR3 is TGTGCCAGCAGCTTGGCGGTTCGGGAGGGTCGGGGTCTTTTACGGACCCAGTACTTC. Its protein is CASSLAVREGRGLLRTQYF.

Only a few counts were recorded for this clone. The chain has TRBV6-1 and TRBJ1-5; weak D call: TRBD1 (5 bases). CDR3 size: 16 residues. Germline CDR1 is MNHNS and CDR2 is SASEGT. Trimming cost V 1 base and J 2 bases, with 12 bases left between them. The CDR3 here is CASSEGAGIGNQPQHF. Here the CDR3 DNA reads TGTGCCAGCAGTGAAGGGGCAGGGATTGGCAATCAGCCCCAGCATTTT.

This clone has only a few counts. The chain recombines TRBV9 with TRBJ1-1; no clear D gene. V was trimmed by 4 bases and J by 4 bases, leaving 20 bases between them. The CDR3 consists of 16 residues. CDR1 is SGDLS, CDR2 YYNGEE, per germline. The CDR3 coding sequence is TGTGCCAGCAGCTTTAGCCCGTTGGGAGTGGTCACTGAAGCTTTCTTT. Amino acids: CASSFSPLGVVTEAFF.

This clone was seen just once. The chain is built from TRBV13 and TRBJ2-7, with D hard to call. The CDR3 is made up of 12 amino acids. V lost 3 bases and J lost 2, with 5 bases in between. The germline V gene encodes CDR1 PRHDT and CDR2 FYEKMQ (reference sequence). The CDR3 DNA follows: TGTGCCAGCAGCTTGGTAGCCTACGAGCAGTACTTC. Its protein is CASSLVAYEQYF.

The chain couples TRBV7-9 to TRBJ1-6; D is uncertain. Between the trimmed V and J ends, which lost 3 bases and 6 bases, there was a span of 12 bases. Per germline, CDR1 SEHNR and CDR2 FQNEAQ (reference sequence). This CDR3 has 15 amino acids. Here the CDR3 reads CASSLGQSRNSPLHF. The CDR3 DNA reads as TGTGCCAGCAGCTTGGGCCAGTCGCGTAATTCACCCCTCCACTTT.

Only one count was recorded for this clone. V is TRBV28 and J is TRBJ2-7, with D perhaps TRBD1 (5 bases). Germline values: CDR1 MDHEN, CDR2 SYDVKM. This CDR3 region has 15 residues. Trimming shortened V by 4 bases and J by 1 base, and 14 bases separated the two germline ends. DNA for the CDR3: TGTGCCAGCAGTTCAGAACAACCAGGGTCCTACGAGCAGTACTTC. This codes for CASSSEQPGSYEQYF. Full variable domain (rest looked up from reference TRBV28 and TRBJ2-7): DVKVTQSSRYLVKRTGEKVFLECVQDMDHENMFWYRQDPGLGLRLIYFSYDVKMKEKGDIPEGYSVSREKKERFSLILESASTNQTSMYLCASSSEQPGSYEQYFGPGTRLTVT.

The J gene is TRBJ2-7, the V gene TRBV30, with a weak D call TRBD1 (5 bases). This CDR3 comprises 20 residues. Looked up from germline, CDR1 is GTSNPN and CDR2 is SVGIG (reference sequence). Trimming cost V 0 bases and J 3 bases, with 30 bases left between them. The CDR3 nucleotides read TGTGCCTGGAGTGTTTTTAGGGGCGCCTCGTTATCCCAGCGTGACTACGAGCAGTACTTC. Encoded protein: CAWSVFRGASLSQRDYEQYF. The full variable domain, completed using reference TRBV30 and TRBJ2-7, is SQTIHQWPATLVQPVGSPLSLECTVEGTSNPNLYWYRQAAGRGLQLLFYSVGIGQISSEVPQNLSASRPQDRQFILSSKKLLLSDSGFYLCAWSVFRGASLSQRDYEQYFGPGTRLTVT.

The genes are TRBV29-1 and TRBJ1-4, with TRBD1 matching over 9 bases. CDR3 size: 12 residues. V lost 7 bases to trimming and J lost 5 bases; unmatched junction nucleotides: 2. CDR1 SQVTM and CDR2 ANQGSEA come from the germline V gene. CDR3 bases: TGCAGCGGCGGGACAGGGAATGAAAAACTGTTTTTT. This gives the protein CSGGTGNEKLFF.

The sample holds a few counts of this clone. J is TRBJ2-7 and V is TRBV15; 11 bases fit TRBD1. The germline V gene encodes CDR1 LNHNV and CDR2 YYDKDF (reference sequence). The CDR3 is made up of 15 amino acids. With V trimmed by 1 base and J by 5 bases, 4 bases remained unmatched. The CDR3 region is CATSRAGTGGHEQYF. DNA for the CDR3: TGTGCCACCAGCAGAGCCGGGACAGGGGGGCACGAGCAGTACTTC.

This sequence joins TRBV6-6 and TRBJ2-7, with 10 bases matching TRBD1. CDR1 is MNHNY, CDR2 SVGAGI, per germline (reference sequence). This CDR3 has 15 amino acids. V lost 6 bases and J lost 4; bases outside the gene matches: 9. CDR3 in DNA: TGTGCCAGCAGCCTACCGCAGGGACAGGGGTACGAGCAGTACTTC. Protein product: CASSLPQGQGYEQYF.

The V call is TRBV27, the J call TRBJ1-1; TRBD1 is a possible D gene (6 bases). Germline CDR1 is MNHEY and CDR2 is SMNVEV (reference sequence). The CDR3 sequence is 14 residues long. Trimming removed 3 bases at V and 3 bases at J, with 11 bases between. The CDR3 nucleotides read TGTGCCAGCAGTTTCCGAGGGGGGGACACTGAAGCTTTCTTT. Amino acid sequence: CASSFRGGDTEAFF.

The genes are TRBV6-5 and TRBJ2-1, with D unresolved. Trimming cost V 0 bases and J 5 bases, with 8 bases left between them. This CDR3 has 14 residues. Germline V lookup: CDR1 MNHEY, CDR2 SVGAGI. CDR3 sequence reads: CASSYSFSDNEQFF. CDR3 nucleotide sequence: TGTGCCAGCAGTTACTCGTTTTCGGACAATGAGCAGTTCTTC.

The chain carries TRBV10-1 and TRBJ2-2, with TRBD2 identical over 11 bases. V was clipped by 6 bases and J by 4 bases; unmatched bases: 7. The CDR3 loop spans 16 amino acids. Germline loops: CDR1 WNHNN, CDR2 SYGVQD (reference sequence). The CDR3, as DNA: TGCGCCAGCAGCCGACTAGCGGGGAACCCCACCGGGGAGCTGTTTTTT. Amino acids: CASSRLAGNPTGELFF.

There are a few counts of this clone. V usage is TRBV2 and J usage is TRBJ2-1, with TRBD2 matching over 9 bases. The CDR3 extends over 15 amino acids. The germline V gene has CDR1 SNHLY and CDR2 FYNNEI. V was clipped by 3 bases and J by 7 bases; unmatched bases: 7. The CDR3 protein is CASSDLAGVRNEQFF. CDR3 in DNA: TGTGCCAGCAGTGACTTAGCGGGAGTTCGGAATGAGCAGTTCTTC.

The J gene is TRBJ2-3, the V gene TRBV25-1, with 7 bases that match TRBD2. CDR1 is MGHDK, CDR2 SYGVNS, per germline. The CDR3 contains 16 residues. Trimming took 6 bases from V and 1 from J; bases not matched to a gene: 10. The CDR3 nucleotides are TGTGCCAGCAGCCCCACCGGGGGGTTTGGCACAGATACGCAGTATTTT. Translating gives CASSPTGGFGTDTQYF.

This rearrangement joins TRBV7-9 to TRBJ2-5; 11 positions match TRBD1. With 4 bases clipped from V and 1 base from J, the junction kept 8 bases outside the gene matches. CDR1 is SEHNR and CDR2 is FQNEAQ in the germline V gene (reference sequence). This CDR3 comprises 17 residues. The DNA of the CDR3 is TGTGCCAGCAGCTCAGGGACAGGGGGAGTGAGCCAAGAGACCCAGTACTTC. The encoded protein is CASSSGTGGVSQETQYF.

The genes are TRBV6-4 and TRBJ1-5, with 10 nucleotides matching TRBD1. The germline V gene has CDR1 MRHNA and CDR2 SNTAGT. Trimming removed 11 bases from V and 0 bases from J; junction bases left unmatched: 10. The CDR3 runs 16 residues. In DNA form, the CDR3 reads TGTGCCCTTGGACAGGGGGGATCCTATAGCAATCAGCCCCAGCATTTT. This gives the protein CALGQGGSYSNQPQHF.